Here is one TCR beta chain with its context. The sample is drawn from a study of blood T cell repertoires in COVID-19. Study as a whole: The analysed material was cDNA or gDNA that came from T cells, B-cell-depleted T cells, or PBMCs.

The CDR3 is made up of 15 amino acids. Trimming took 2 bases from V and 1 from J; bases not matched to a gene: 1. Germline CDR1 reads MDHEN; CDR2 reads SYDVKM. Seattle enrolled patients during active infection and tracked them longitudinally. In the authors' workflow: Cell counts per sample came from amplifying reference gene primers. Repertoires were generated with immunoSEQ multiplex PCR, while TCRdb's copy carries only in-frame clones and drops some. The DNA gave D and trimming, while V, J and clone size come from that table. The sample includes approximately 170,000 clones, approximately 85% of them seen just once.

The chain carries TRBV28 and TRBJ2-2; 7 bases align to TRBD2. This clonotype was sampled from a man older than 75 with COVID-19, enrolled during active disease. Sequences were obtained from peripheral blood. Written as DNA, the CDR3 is TGTGCCAGCAGTTTAGCGGGGGTGAACACCGGGGAGCTGTTTTTT. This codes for CASSLAGVNTGELFF.